This TCR beta chain was captured in a study of blood T cell repertoires in COVID-19. This clone was observed a handful of times. Germline V gene lookup returns CDR1 MNHEY and CDR2 SMNVEV (reference sequence). Trimming cost V 5 bases and J 9 bases; bases outside gene matches: 9. The CDR3 spans 16 residues. Data came from immunoSEQ multiplex PCR; TCRdb stores just in-frame clones and leaves some out. The sample has about 120,000 clones, approximately 77% seen once. This TCR came from a human donor in a cohort sampled during active COVID-19. The J gene is TRBJ2-2, the V gene TRBV27, with 13 nucleotides matching TRBD2. Sequencing used peripheral blood. This chain's CDR3 is CASSRGLAGVVRELFF. CDR3 nucleotide sequence: TGTGCCAGCAGTCGCGGACTAGCGGGAGTAGTCCGGGAGCTGTTTTTT.